Each of the 3 T cell receptor beta chains below was sequenced from the same sample in a study of shared clonotypes between healthy human individuals (dated by TCRdb to the early 2020s). Library preparation used the immunoSEQ multiplex PCR assay. In its TCRdb copy, this immuneACCESS table keeps in-frame sequences only and misses some clones. Where compared with another copy, unresolved V genes explain less than half of these, and the others have no known cause. The sample table shows some 500,000 clones, and roughly 85% are seen once. Around 12% of the sample goes to the ten largest clones. The sample consisted of PBMCs. These receptors all stem from a woman between 35 and 50 years old in good health. Some clones in this sample may be carry-over from other donors' samples.

This sequence joins TRBV6-1 and TRBJ2-3; D uncertain. The CDR3 totals 11 residues. CDR1 MNHNS and CDR2 SASEGT come from the germline V gene. Trimming removed 7 bases from V and 1 base from J, with 3 bases in between. In DNA form, the CDR3 reads TGTGCCAGCACAGGCACAGATACGCAGTATTTT. Translated: CASTGTDTQYF.

This clone has more than one count but fewer than ten. The rearrangement joins TRBV29-1 to TRBJ2-7; 10 nucleotides align to TRBD1. CDR3 size: 13 residues. The germline V gene encodes CDR1 SQVTM and CDR2 ANQGSEA. V was clipped by 6 bases and J by 6 bases; unmatched bases: 8. CDR3 in DNA: TGCAGCGTCCCCGGGACAGGGGTTGCCGAGCAGTACTTC. As protein: CSVPGTGVAEQYF.

The CDR3 coding sequence is TGCGCCAGCAGTCAATCGGTGGTAACCTACGAGCAGTACTTC. Translation: CASSQSVVTYEQYF. This chain joins TRBV23-1 and TRBJ2-7; D gene unclear. TRBV23-1 is placed among ORFs of uncertain function. There are 14 residues in the CDR3. V was clipped by 0 bases and J by 2 bases, with 8 bases between them.